A single sample is the source of the 26 T cell receptor beta chains below, sequenced in a study of long-term antiretroviral therapy in people with HIV. Assay version v3.0 of immunoSEQ was used, and it was run at survey level. The table came from immunoSEQ multiplex PCR; TCRdb's copy has only in-frame clones and leaves some out. Found here are some 23,000 clones, over 75% of them singletons; the top ten hold about 5%. The specimen comprised unsorted PBMCs, sampled 0.3 years after starting antiretroviral therapy. Every receptor here comes from a man aged 45-65 years with HIV.

This rearrangement joins TRBV7-9 to TRBJ2-2, with 10 bases lining up with TRBD2. Germline V gives CDR1 SEHNR, CDR2 FQNEAQ (reference sequence). J gave up 8 bases and V 2 bases, and 8 bases lay outside the gene matches. The CDR3 has 16 residues. CDR3: CASSLPASGSPGELFF. The CDR3 DNA follows: TGTGCCAGCAGCTTACCGGCTAGCGGGAGTCCGGGGGAGCTGTTTTTT.

The V and J genes are TRBV5-4 and TRBJ1-2; D is possibly TRBD1 (6 bases). V was trimmed by 0 bases and J by 4 bases, leaving 7 bases between them. This CDR3 region has 13 residues. Per the germline V gene, CDR1 is SGHNT and CDR2 is YYREEE (reference sequence). The CDR3 region is CASSLDRAYGYTF. The CDR3 DNA follows: TGTGCCAGCAGCTTGGACAGGGCCTATGGCTACACCTTC. Variable domain in full (rest from reference TRBV5-4 and TRBJ1-2): ETGVTQSPTHLIKTRGQQVTLRCSSQSGHNTVSWYQQALGQGPQFIFQYYREEENGRGNFPPRFSGLQFPNYSSELNVNALELDDSALYLCASSLDRAYGYTFGSGTRLTVV.

This clone has just one count. The rearrangement joins TRBV6-5 to TRBJ2-7, with D tentatively TRBD1 or TRBD2 (5 bases each). Germline V lookup: CDR1 MNHEY, CDR2 SVGAGI. The CDR3 extends over 13 amino acids. V was shortened by 5 bases and J by 6 bases, with 14 bases between the two germline ends. CDR3 nucleotides: TGTGCCAGCAGTCAGGAGGTCCAGGGCGAGCAGTACTTC. Translated: CASSQEVQGEQYF.

This chain uses TRBV7-9 with TRBJ2-1, with no clear D. This CDR3 region has 15 residues. Trimming removed 5 bases from V and 0 bases from J, with 11 bases in between. Germline assignment: CDR1 SEHNR and CDR2 FQNEAQ (reference sequence). The CDR3: CASSPERSSYNEQFF. CDR3 nucleotides: TGTGCCAGCAGCCCAGAAAGGAGCTCCTACAATGAGCAGTTCTTC.

The V call is TRBV4-3, the J call TRBJ2-3; 9 positions agree with TRBD2. Germline V gives CDR1 LGHNA, CDR2 YSLEER. This CDR3 has 17 residues. V trimming: 0 bases; J trimming: 0 bases; junction bases outside the gene matches: 4. Written as DNA, the CDR3 is TGCGCCAGCAGCCAAGATTGGACTAGCGCTAGCACAGATACGCAGTATTTT. It encodes CASSQDWTSASTDTQYF.

The chain links TRBV30 to TRBJ1-1; 8 bases fit TRBD1. V shed 5 bases and J 1 base; nucleotides not matched to a gene: 0. The CDR3 has 12 amino acids. Per the germline V gene, CDR1 is GTSNPN and CDR2 is SVGIG (reference sequence). The CDR3 DNA reads as TGTGCCTGGGGACAGGGGAACACTGAAGCTTTCTTT. It yields the protein CAWGQGNTEAFF. Complete variable domain (other parts from reference TRBV30 and TRBJ1-1): SQTIHQWPATLVQPVGSPLSLECTVEGTSNPNLYWYRQAAGRGLQLLFYSVGIGQISSEVPQNLSASRPQDRQFILSSKKLLLSDSGFYLCAWGQGNTEAFFGQGTRLTVV.

In its sample, this clone was seen a few times. The gene calls are TRBV30 and TRBJ1-1; the match to TRBD1 covers 8 bases. CDR3 length: 13 amino acids. Germline V gene sequence: CDR1 GTSNPN, CDR2 SVGIG (reference sequence). Trimming took 4 bases from V and 5 from J; bases not matched to a gene: 6. DNA of the CDR3: TGTGCCTGGAAGACAGGGGTCGGTACTGAAGCTTTCTTT. It codes for CAWKTGVGTEAFF. The full variable domain, with the rest looked up from reference TRBV30 and TRBJ1-1, is SQTIHQWPATLVQPVGSPLSLECTVEGTSNPNLYWYRQAAGRGLQLLFYSVGIGQISSEVPQNLSASRPQDRQFILSSKKLLLSDSGFYLCAWKTGVGTEAFFGQGTRLTVV.

The CDR3 spells CASSAHYEQYF. As DNA, the CDR3 is TGTGCCAGCAGTGCCCACTACGAGCAGTACTTC. The chain employs TRBV6-1 and TRBJ2-7; the D is unclear. This CDR3 has 11 amino acids. The germline gives CDR1 MNHNS, CDR2 SASEGT. Trimming cost V 4 bases and J 3 bases, with 4 bases left between them.

The sample holds one count of this clone. The CDR3 loop reads CASSSGQRETQYF. The CDR3 bases are TGTGCCAGTAGTAGCGGGCAGCGGGAGACCCAGTACTTC. This chain connects TRBV19 to TRBJ2-5; possible D gene TRBD2, 5 bases. In germline, CDR1 is LNHDA, CDR2 SQIVND (reference sequence). The CDR3 runs to 13 residues. V lost 4 bases to trimming and J lost 5 bases, with 11 bases between them.

This clone has more than one count but fewer than ten. The chain couples TRBV28 to TRBJ1-2; D unclear. Germline CDR1 and CDR2: MDHEN and SYDVKM. The germline V and J ends were trimmed by 4 bases and 3 bases, with 9 bases remaining between them. The CDR3 runs to 13 residues. The DNA of the CDR3 is TGTGCCAGCAGTTGGGATACAGACTATGGCTACACCTTC. Translation gives CASSWDTDYGYTF.

The chain links TRBV6-5 to TRBJ2-1; D is unresolved. The V gene's germline CDR1 is MNHEY and CDR2 SVGAGI. CDR3 length equals 15 residues. With 8 bases removed from V and 10 bases from J, the gap between germline ends came to 24 bases. The CDR3 DNA reads as TGTGCCAGCGTACCCAACCGGCAGGCGAGTAGGGAGCAGTTCTTC. Protein sequence: CASVPNRQASREQFF.

The V call is TRBV23-1, the J call TRBJ1-5; no reliable D call. TRBV23-1 is an open reading frame, and its role is uncertain. CDR3 length: 13 amino acids. The germline V and J ends were trimmed by 10 bases and 5 bases, with 15 bases remaining between them. The CDR3 region has the DNA TGCGCCACCCCAAGGACCGGGCATCAGCCCCAGCATTTT. The encoded protein is CATPRTGHQPQHF.

This chain joins TRBV19 and TRBJ2-3; weak D call: TRBD2 (5 bases). V lost 3 bases, J lost 0 bases, and 10 bases lay in between. Germline assignment: CDR1 LNHDA and CDR2 SQIVND (reference sequence). CDR3 length: 15 residues. The CDR3 DNA sequence: TGTGCCAGTAGTATCTGGCTAGCTAGCACAGATACGCAGTATTTT. This translates into CASSIWLASTDTQYF.

V is TRBV27 and J is TRBJ2-2, with a weak D call TRBD1 (5 bases). The CDR3 consists of 12 residues. V lost 4 bases and J 6 bases, leaving 6 bases between the germline ends. Germline CDR1 MNHEY, CDR2 SMNVEV (reference sequence). CDR3 in DNA: TGTGCCAGCAGTTGGGGCCCCGGGGAGCTGTTTTTT. Its translation is CASSWGPGELFF.

The J gene is TRBJ1-1, the V gene TRBV5-1; 10 bases are a match to TRBD1. Losses at the gene ends were 3 bases for V and 5 bases for J; bases not matched to a gene: 4. In germline, CDR1 is SGHRS, CDR2 YFSETQ. The CDR3 sequence is 14 residues long. In DNA form, the CDR3 reads TGCGCCAGCAGCTCTGGACAGGGGGGAACTGAAGCTTTCTTT. It yields the protein CASSSGQGGTEAFF.

The chain joins TRBV6-1 to TRBJ2-1, with 12 bases identical to TRBD2. Per the germline V gene, CDR1 is MNHNS and CDR2 is SASEGT. The J segment lost 6 bases and the V segment lost 3 bases, leaving 3 bases of the junction unmatched. The CDR3 has 15 amino acids. The CDR3 loop reads CASSETSGSPNEQFF. CDR3 coding DNA: TGTGCCAGCAGTGAGACTAGCGGGAGTCCCAATGAGCAGTTCTTC.

The V call is TRBV30, the J call TRBJ1-1; the D gene is possibly TRBD1 (5 bases). The germline CDR1 and CDR2 sequences are GTSNPN and SVGIG (reference sequence). The CDR3 extends over 13 amino acids. The V gene lost 3 bases and the J gene lost 1 base, with 9 bases spanning the gap. The CDR3, as DNA: TGTGCCTGGAGCCTTGGGGGGAACACTGAAGCTTTCTTT. Amino acid sequence: CAWSLGGNTEAFF.

CDR3 DNA sequence: TGTGCCAGCAGCGGTGGAGGACTAGCGGGATACTACAATGAGCAGTTCTTC. It encodes CASSGGGLAGYYNEQFF. The gene calls are TRBV9 and TRBJ2-1; 12 nucleotides align to TRBD2. The CDR3 has 17 residues. Germline V gene sequence: CDR1 SGDLS, CDR2 YYNGEE. The V gene end was trimmed by 3 bases and the J gene end by 3 bases; junction bases not matched to a gene: 7.

The chain is built from TRBV14 and TRBJ2-3; no reliable D call. There are 15 residues in the CDR3. Germline values: CDR1 SGHDN, CDR2 FVKESK. The V gene lost 4 bases and the J gene lost 4 bases, with 15 bases spanning the gap. The CDR3 DNA reads as TGTGCCAGCAGCCCCGGACCATTTCGCTCAGATACGCAGTATTTT. Amino acids: CASSPGPFRSDTQYF.

Only a few counts were recorded for this clone. The CDR3 nucleotides read TGTGCCAGCAGCGGATACAGGGGAAGCACAGATACGCAGTATTTT. Protein product: CASSGYRGSTDTQYF. This rearrangement joins TRBV11-1 to TRBJ2-3; 7 positions agree with TRBD1. In germline, CDR1 is SGHAT, CDR2 FQDESV (reference sequence). Trimming took 5 bases from V and 0 from J; bases not matched to a gene: 5. This CDR3 is built from 15 residues.

The chain recombines TRBV30 with TRBJ2-7, with D possibly TRBD1 on 5 matching bases. The V gene lost 2 bases and the J gene lost 6 bases, with 11 bases spanning the gap. Per the germline V gene, CDR1 is GTSNPN and CDR2 is SVGIG (reference sequence). The CDR3 consists of 12 residues. CDR3: CAWSPTVGEQYF. The CDR3, as DNA: TGTGCCTGGAGTCCGACAGTGGGCGAGCAGTACTTC.

The CDR3 DNA follows: TGTGCCAGCAGCTTAACCCTACAGGGGCAGTACTTC. It is translated as CASSLTLQGQYF. The V call is TRBV7-9, the J call TRBJ2-7; a possible D gene is TRBD1 (6 bases). Germline CDR1 SEHNR, CDR2 FQNEAQ (reference sequence). CDR3 size: 12 residues. V lost 2 bases and J 9 bases, leaving 11 bases between the germline ends.

The genes are TRBV7-9 and TRBJ2-7; D is perhaps TRBD1 or TRBD2 (5 bases each). Germline V gene sequence: CDR1 SEHNR, CDR2 FQNEAQ (reference sequence). The CDR3 loop spans 15 amino acids. The V end lost 5 bases, the J end lost 3 bases, and 17 bases lay between the germline ends. CDR3 in DNA: TGTGCCAGCAGCGTAACCGGGACCGAGAACTACGAGCAGTACTTC. Its translation: CASSVTGTENYEQYF.

The V and J genes are TRBV28 and TRBJ2-7, with 9 bases that match TRBD2. The germline CDR1 and CDR2 sequences are MDHEN and SYDVKM. V lost 9 bases and J lost 1; bases outside the gene matches: 16. This CDR3 has 17 amino acids. The CDR3 loop reads CASKLGGGLAPSYEQYF. The CDR3 region has the DNA TGTGCCAGTAAACTCGGGGGGGGACTAGCCCCATCCTACGAGCAGTACTTC.

The table lists this clone with a few counts. CDR3 in DNA: TGTGCCAGTGGACGACAGAGGAACACTGAAGCTTTCTTT. This gives the protein CASGRQRNTEAFF. The chain has TRBV19 and TRBJ1-1; a weak D match, TRBD1 (5 bases). From germline, CDR1 is LNHDA and CDR2 SQIVND (reference sequence). The CDR3 has 13 amino acids. V was pared by 8 bases and J by 1 base, with 11 bases between.

The genes are TRBV30 and TRBJ1-1; perhaps TRBD1 as D (5 bases). V was shortened by 3 bases and J by 3 bases, with 23 bases between the two germline ends. The CDR3 covers 17 residues. CDR1 is GTSNPN, CDR2 SVGIG, per germline (reference sequence). Written as DNA, the CDR3 is TGTGCCTGGAGGTCACAATTCCTCCGGGGGAGTTACACTGAAGCTTTCTTT. Residues: CAWRSQFLRGSYTEAFF.